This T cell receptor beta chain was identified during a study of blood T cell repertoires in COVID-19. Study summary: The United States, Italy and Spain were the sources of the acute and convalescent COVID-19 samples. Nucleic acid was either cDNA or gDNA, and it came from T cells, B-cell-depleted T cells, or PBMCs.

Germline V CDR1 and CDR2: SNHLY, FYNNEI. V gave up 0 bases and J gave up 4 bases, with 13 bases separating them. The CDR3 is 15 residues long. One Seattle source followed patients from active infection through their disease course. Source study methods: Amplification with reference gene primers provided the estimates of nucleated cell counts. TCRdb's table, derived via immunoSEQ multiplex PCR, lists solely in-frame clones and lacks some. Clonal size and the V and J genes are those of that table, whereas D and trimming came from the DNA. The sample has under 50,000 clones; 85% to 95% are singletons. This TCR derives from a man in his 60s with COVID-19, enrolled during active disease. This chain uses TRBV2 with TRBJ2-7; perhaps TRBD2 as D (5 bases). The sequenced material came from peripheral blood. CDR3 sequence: CASSEARSSVYEQYF. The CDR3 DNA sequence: TGTGCCAGCAGTGAAGCGCGGAGTAGCGTGTACGAGCAGTACTTC. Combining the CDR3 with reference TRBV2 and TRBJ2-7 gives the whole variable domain EPEVTQTPSHQVTQMGQEVILRCVPISNHLYFYWYRQILGQKVEFLVSFYNNEISEKSEIFDDQFSVERPDGSNFTLKIRSTKLEDSAMYFCASSEARSSVYEQYFGPGTRLTVT.